The 3 T cell receptor beta chains below come from one sample, sequenced in a study of cytomegalovirus exposure and HLA in healthy donors. Profiling relied on immunoSEQ multiplex PCR, and the TCRdb table lists in-frame clones only, not all of them. The table has some 86,000 clones, under 95% seen once. The sequenced sample was PBMCs. All receptors come from a woman aged 30 to 39 in good health and CMV-seronegative.

This clone was recorded a few times. The rearrangement links TRBV5-1 to TRBJ2-7; tentative D call: TRBD1 (5 bases). Germline assignment: CDR1 SGHRS and CDR2 YFSETQ. This CDR3 spans 14 amino acids. V shed 0 bases and J shed 5 bases, with 12 bases lying between them. This CDR3 reads CASSLGRVNDEQYF. As DNA, the CDR3 is TGCGCCAGCAGCTTGGGCAGGGTTAACGACGAGCAGTACTTC.

The chain employs TRBV19 and TRBJ1-5, with a tentative D call TRBD1 (5 bases). From germline, CDR1 is LNHDA and CDR2 SQIVND (reference sequence). The V and J ends lost 3 bases and 4 bases respectively, with 19 bases between them. The CDR3 has 17 residues. The CDR3 reads CASSILPWEGNNQPQHF. The CDR3 region has the DNA TGTGCCAGTAGTATCCTCCCGTGGGAGGGGAATAATCAGCCCCAGCATTTT.

This clone is a singleton in its sample. This sequence joins TRBV9 and TRBJ2-3; D is ambiguous. Germline V gives CDR1 SGDLS, CDR2 YYNGEE. Trimming removed 0 bases from V and 5 bases from J, with 16 bases in between. The CDR3 spans 16 residues. CDR3 protein: CASSVGASDSVDTQYF. The CDR3 nucleotides read TGTGCCAGCAGCGTAGGCGCCTCCGATAGTGTAGATACGCAGTATTTT.